This entry describes one TCR beta chain. Antigen unknown. Germline loops: CDR1 MGHRA, CDR2 YSYEKL. The CDR3 extends over 14 amino acids. The V gene end was trimmed by 4 bases and the J gene end by 9 bases; junction bases not matched to a gene: 12. The sample is drawn from a study of cytomegalovirus exposure and HLA in healthy donors. Study summary: The 90 to 150 validation repertoires used the same platform as the approximately 620 first-cohort repertoires (as reported by a later analysis).

Study-level findings and limits: Confirmation was obtained in vitro that a few CMV-associated chains are specific for CMV antigens.

Method: immunoSEQ multiplex PCR; TCRdb's copy keeps in-frame clones and lacks some. The data show a few hundred thousand clones, with roughly 89% seen just once and 0.83% held by the top ten. The sequence was obtained from a woman aged 18-29 years in good health and CMV-seronegative. Material for sequencing was PBMCs. V is TRBV4-1 and J is TRBJ2-7; 7 bases line up with TRBD1. CDR3 protein: CASSLPGQLTGQYF. In nucleotides, the CDR3 is TGCGCCAGCAGCCTGCCGGGACAGCTTACAGGGCAGTACTTC.